The source of this TCR beta chain is a study of beta chain features in type 1 diabetes. At the level of the study: Summed over all samples, the examined sorted cells came to fewer than 120,000,000.

Broader study findings: There was a moderate but significant shortening of TCRB CDR3s in all four CD4+ subsets of Type 1 diabetes patients. Although PCR might favor shorter templates, it would do so equally in patients and controls.

Since all of the isolated RNA was reverse transcribed, expressed TCRB transcripts were what got sequenced. Assay: immunoSEQ multiplex PCR; the TCRdb copy retains only in-frame clones and omits some. The data contain 93,000 or so clones, 25% to 30% of them singletons. It was via CD45RO/CCR7/CD25/CD127/CD95/CD27 that CD4+ naive, central memory, regulatory and stem cell-like memory cells were sorted. This clone was found once. The antigen remains undetermined. The J segment lost 5 bases and the V segment lost 2 bases, leaving 3 bases of the junction unmatched. The CDR3 contains 15 residues. Per germline, CDR1 SGHVS and CDR2 FNYEAQ.

The source is a woman under 30 with type 1 diabetes. Sequences were obtained from central memory CD4+ T cells from blood. V usage is TRBV7-6 and J usage is TRBJ2-2, with 9 bases matching TRBD2. CDR3 amino acids: CASSLSLAGTGELFF. In DNA, the CDR3 is TGTGCCAGCAGCTTAAGTCTAGCGGGAACCGGGGAGCTGTTTTTT. Supplemented by reference TRBV7-6 and TRBJ2-2, the full variable domain reads GAGVSQSPRYKVTKRGQDVALRCDPISGHVSLYWYRQALGQGPEFLTYFNYEAQQDKSGLPNDRFSAERPEGSISTLTIQRTEQRDSAMYRCASSLSLAGTGELFFGEGSRLTVL.